This T cell receptor beta chain came from a study of blood T cell repertoires in COVID-19. This table comes from immunoSEQ multiplex PCR, and its TCRdb copy is limited to in-frame clones, with some not included. The sample lists 170,000 or so clones, roughly 90% occurring once. Germline V gene data show CDR1 as SGHRS and CDR2 as YFSETQ. V lost 0 bases and J 5 bases, leaving 11 bases between the germline ends. The CDR3 extends over 14 amino acids. The J gene is TRBJ2-5, the V gene TRBV5-1; the D is unclear. The sample consisted of PBMCs or T cells enriched from blood (not recorded which). The origin of this receptor is a woman in her forties or fifties who had recovered from COVID-19. The CDR3 region is CASSLVATRETQYF. CDR3 coding DNA: TGCGCCAGCAGCTTGGTAGCTACGCGGGAGACCCAGTACTTC.